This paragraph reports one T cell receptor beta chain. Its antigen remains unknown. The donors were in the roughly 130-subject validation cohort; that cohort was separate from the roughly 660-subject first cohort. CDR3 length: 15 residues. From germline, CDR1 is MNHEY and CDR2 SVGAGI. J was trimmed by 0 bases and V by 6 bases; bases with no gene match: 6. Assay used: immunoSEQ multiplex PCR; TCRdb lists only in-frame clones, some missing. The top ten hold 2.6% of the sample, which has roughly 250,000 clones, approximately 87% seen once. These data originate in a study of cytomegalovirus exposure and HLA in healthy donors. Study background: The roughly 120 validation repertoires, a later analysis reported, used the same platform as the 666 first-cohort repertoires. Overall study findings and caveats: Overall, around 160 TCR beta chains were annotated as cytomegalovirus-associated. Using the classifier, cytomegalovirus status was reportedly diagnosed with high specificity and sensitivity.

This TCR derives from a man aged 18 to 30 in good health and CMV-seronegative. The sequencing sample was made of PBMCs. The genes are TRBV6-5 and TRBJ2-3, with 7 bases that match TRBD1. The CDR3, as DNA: TGTGCCAGCAGCCAACAGGGGTCTAGCACAGATACGCAGTATTTT. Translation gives CASSQQGSSTDTQYF.